This TCR beta chain was sequenced in a study of blood T cell repertoires in COVID-19. As to this clone: The same CDR3 also results from other DNA sequences found in this sample.

CDR1 is SGDLS and CDR2 is YYNGEE in the germline V gene. The CDR3 runs 14 residues. Trimming took off 0 bases at V and 0 bases at J, with 7 bases between the two ends. The method was immunoSEQ multiplex PCR; TCRdb's version includes in-frame clones alone and lacks a portion of them. The sample has 250,000 to 350,000 clones; 85% to 90% are singletons. The specimen was peripheral blood. The TCR was taken from a woman in her 50s with COVID-19, enrolled during active disease. The rearrangement links TRBV9 to TRBJ2-7; D gene uncertain. The DNA for the CDR3 is TGTGCCAGCAGCGTAGCTAGTAGCTCCTACGAGCAGTACTTC. This codes for CASSVASSSYEQYF.